This T cell receptor beta chain was profiled in a study of response to subunit inactivated influenza vaccine. One entry per CDR3 protein, called by TCRdb with MiXCR from the RT-PCR reads. Seen here are 600,000 to 850,000 distinct CDR3 sequences, 14% observed once, and the top ten hold 7.6%. Worth noting for this clonotype: No antigen is known for it.

The CDR3 covers 13 residues. Between the trimmed V and J ends, which lost 6 bases and 2 bases, there was a span of 10 bases. The V gene's germline CDR1 is SGHTA and CDR2 FQGNSA. Points from the study as a whole: That few new T cells are recruited by each seasonal influenza vaccination was the authors' suggestion.

Sequencing used PBMCs from blood, obtained about 14 days before vaccination. This receptor was identified in a middle-aged man who received an inactivated influenza vaccine. The chain has TRBV7-2 and TRBJ2-5; D is ambiguous. The CDR3 protein is CASRRLSQETQYF. In nucleotides, the CDR3 is TGTGCCAGCAGGCGACTTTCTCAAGAGACCCAGTACTTC.